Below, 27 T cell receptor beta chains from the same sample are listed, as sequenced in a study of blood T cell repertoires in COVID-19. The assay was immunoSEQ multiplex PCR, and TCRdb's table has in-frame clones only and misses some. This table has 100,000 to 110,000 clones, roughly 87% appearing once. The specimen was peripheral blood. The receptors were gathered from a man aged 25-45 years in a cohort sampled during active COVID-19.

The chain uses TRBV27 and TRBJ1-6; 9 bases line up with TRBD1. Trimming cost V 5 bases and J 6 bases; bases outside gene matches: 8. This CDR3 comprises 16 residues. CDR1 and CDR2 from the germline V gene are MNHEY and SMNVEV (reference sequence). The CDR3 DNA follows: TGTGCCAGCAGTCCGAACAACAGGGGGCTTAATTCACCCCTCCACTTT. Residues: CASSPNNRGLNSPLHF.

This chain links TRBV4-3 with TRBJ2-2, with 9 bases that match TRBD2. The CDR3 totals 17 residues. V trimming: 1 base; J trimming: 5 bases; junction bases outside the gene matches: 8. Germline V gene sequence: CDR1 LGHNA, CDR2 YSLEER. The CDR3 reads CASSQVTLAGRTGELFF. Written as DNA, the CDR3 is TGCGCCAGCAGCCAAGTCACCCTAGCGGGGCGGACCGGGGAGCTGTTTTTT.

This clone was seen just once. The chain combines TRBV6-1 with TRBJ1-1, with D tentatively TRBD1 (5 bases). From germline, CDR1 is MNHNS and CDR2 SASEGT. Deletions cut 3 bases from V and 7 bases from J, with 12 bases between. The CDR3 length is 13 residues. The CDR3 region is CASSDRGGGEAFF. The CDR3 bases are TGTGCCAGCAGTGACCGGGGGGGAGGTGAAGCTTTCTTT.

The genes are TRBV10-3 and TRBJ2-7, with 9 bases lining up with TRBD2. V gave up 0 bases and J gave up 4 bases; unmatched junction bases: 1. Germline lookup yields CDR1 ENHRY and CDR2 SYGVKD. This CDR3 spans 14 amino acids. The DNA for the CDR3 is TGTGCCATCAGTGAGTCCCTAGCGGGGTACGAGCAGTACTTC. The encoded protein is CAISESLAGYEQYF.

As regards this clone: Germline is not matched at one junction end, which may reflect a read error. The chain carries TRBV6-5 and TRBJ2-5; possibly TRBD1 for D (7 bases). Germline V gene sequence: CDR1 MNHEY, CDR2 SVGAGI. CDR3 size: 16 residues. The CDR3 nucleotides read TGTGCTAGCAGTTACAGCGGAGGGGGCGGCCAAGAGACCCAGTACTTC. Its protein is CASSYSGGGGQETQYF.

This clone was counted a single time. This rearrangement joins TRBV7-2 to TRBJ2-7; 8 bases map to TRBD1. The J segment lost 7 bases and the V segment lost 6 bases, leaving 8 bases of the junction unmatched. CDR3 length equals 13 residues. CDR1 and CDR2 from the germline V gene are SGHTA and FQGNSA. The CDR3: CASRYQGAWEQYF. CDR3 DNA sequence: TGTGCCAGCAGATATCAGGGGGCATGGGAGCAGTACTTC.

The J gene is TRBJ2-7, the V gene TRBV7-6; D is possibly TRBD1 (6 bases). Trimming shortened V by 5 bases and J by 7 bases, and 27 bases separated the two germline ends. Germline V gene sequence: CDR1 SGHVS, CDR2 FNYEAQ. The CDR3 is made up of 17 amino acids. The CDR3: CASSPGFGQLRFIEQYF. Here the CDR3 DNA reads TGTGCCAGCAGCCCCGGTTTCGGACAGCTCCGGTTTATTGAGCAGTACTTC.

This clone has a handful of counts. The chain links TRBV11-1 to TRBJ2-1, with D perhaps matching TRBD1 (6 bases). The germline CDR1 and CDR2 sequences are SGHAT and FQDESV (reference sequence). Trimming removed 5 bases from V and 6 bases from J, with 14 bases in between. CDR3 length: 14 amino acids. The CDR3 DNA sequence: TGTGCCAGCAGCGCCGGGACAAGGGTCAATGAGCAGTTCTTC. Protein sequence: CASSAGTRVNEQFF.

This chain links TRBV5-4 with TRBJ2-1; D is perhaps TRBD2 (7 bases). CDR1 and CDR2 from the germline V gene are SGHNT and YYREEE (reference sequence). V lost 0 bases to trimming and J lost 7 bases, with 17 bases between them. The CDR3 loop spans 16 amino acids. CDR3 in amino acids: CASSLVSRGGENEQFF. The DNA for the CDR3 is TGTGCCAGCAGCTTGGTGTCTAGGGGGGGCGAGAATGAGCAGTTCTTC.

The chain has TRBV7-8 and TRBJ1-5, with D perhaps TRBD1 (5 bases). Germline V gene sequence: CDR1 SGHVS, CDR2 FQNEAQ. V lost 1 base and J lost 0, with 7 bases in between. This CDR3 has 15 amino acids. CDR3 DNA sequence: TGTGCCAGCAGCTTAGTCAGGGATAGCAATCAGCCCCAGCATTTT. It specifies CASSLVRDSNQPQHF.

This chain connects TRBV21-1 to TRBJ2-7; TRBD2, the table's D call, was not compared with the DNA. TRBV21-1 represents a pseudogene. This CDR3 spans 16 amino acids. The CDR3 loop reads CASTPYLVDGAYEQYF. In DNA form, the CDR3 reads TGTGCCAGCACCCCTTATCTTGTCGACGGAGCCTACGAGCAGTACTTC.

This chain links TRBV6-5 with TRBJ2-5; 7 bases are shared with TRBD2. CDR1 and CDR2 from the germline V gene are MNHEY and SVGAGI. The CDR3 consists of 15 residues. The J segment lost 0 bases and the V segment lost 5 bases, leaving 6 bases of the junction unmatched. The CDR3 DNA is TGTGCCAGCAGTCCAAACGGACTAGACCAAGAGACCCAGTACTTC. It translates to CASSPNGLDQETQYF.

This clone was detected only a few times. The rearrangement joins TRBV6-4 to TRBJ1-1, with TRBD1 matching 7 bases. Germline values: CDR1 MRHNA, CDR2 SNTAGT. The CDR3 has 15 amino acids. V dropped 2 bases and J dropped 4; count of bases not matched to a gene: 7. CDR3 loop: CASSDRKGAVTEAFF. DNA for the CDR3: TGTGCCAGCAGTGACAGAAAGGGGGCTGTCACTGAAGCTTTCTTT.

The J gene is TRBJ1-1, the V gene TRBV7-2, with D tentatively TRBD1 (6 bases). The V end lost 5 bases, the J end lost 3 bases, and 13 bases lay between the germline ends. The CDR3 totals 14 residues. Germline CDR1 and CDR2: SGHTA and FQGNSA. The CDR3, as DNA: TGTGCCAGCAGCCGGGTCGGGGGGCACACTGAAGCTTTCTTT. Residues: CASSRVGGHTEAFF.

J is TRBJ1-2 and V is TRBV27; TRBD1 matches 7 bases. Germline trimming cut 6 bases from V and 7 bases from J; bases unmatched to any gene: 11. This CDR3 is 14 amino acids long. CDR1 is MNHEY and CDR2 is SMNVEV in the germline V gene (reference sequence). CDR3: CASRRQGSLAGYTF. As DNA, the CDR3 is TGTGCCAGCAGGCGACAGGGCTCTCTAGCTGGCTACACCTTC.

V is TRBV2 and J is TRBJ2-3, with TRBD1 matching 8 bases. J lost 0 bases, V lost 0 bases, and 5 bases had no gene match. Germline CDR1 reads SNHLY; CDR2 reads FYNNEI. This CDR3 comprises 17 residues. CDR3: CASSEARTGTSTDTQYF. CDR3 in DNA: TGTGCCAGCAGTGAAGCTAGGACAGGGACTAGCACAGATACGCAGTATTTT.

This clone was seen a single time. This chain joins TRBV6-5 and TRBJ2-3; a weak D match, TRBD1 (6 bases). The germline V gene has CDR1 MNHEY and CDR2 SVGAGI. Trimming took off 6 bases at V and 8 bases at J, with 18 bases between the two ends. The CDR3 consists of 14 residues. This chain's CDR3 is CASSPGEVWGTQYF. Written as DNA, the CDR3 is TGTGCCAGCAGCCCAGGGGAAGTGTGGGGTACGCAGTATTTT.

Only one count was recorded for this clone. DNA of the CDR3: TGTGCCAGCAGTTACGATGGCAGGGTGGATGCTTTCTTT. Translating it yields CASSYDGRVDAFF. The V and J genes are TRBV6-5 and TRBJ1-1; D perhaps matches TRBD1 (5 bases). Trimming took off 2 bases at V and 11 bases at J, with 15 bases between the two ends. CDR3 length equals 13 residues. The germline V gene has CDR1 MNHEY and CDR2 SVGAGI.

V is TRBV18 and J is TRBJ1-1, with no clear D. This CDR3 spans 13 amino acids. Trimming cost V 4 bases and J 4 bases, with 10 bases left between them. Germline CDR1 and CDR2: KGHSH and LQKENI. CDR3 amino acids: CASSQAGGTEAFF. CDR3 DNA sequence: TGTGCCAGCTCACAGGCTGGCGGCACTGAAGCTTTCTTT. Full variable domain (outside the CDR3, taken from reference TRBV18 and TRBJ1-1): NAGVMQNPRHLVRRRGQEARLRCSPMKGHSHVYWYRQLPEEGLKFMVYLQKENIIDESGMPKERFSAEFPKEGPSILRIQQVVRGDSAAYFCASSQAGGTEAFFGQGTRLTVV.

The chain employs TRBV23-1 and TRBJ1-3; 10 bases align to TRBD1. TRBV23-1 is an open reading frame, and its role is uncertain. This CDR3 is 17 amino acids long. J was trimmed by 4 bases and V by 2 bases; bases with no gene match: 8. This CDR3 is CASSQRGQGMRGNTIYF. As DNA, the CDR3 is TGCGCCAGCAGTCAAAGGGGACAGGGGATGAGAGGAAACACCATATATTTT.

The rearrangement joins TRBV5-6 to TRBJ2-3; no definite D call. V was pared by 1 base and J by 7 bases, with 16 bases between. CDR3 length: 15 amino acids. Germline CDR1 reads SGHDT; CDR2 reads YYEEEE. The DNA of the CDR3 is TGTGCCAGCAGCTTGAGGCTAGTTAAGGAAAATACGCAGTATTTT. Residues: CASSLRLVKENTQYF. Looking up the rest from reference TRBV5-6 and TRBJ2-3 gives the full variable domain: DAGVTQSPTHLIKTRGQQVTLRCSPKSGHDTVSWYQQALGQGPQFIFQYYEEEERQRGNFPDRFSGHQFPNYSSELNVNALLLGDSALYLCASSLRLVKENTQYFGPGTRLTVL.

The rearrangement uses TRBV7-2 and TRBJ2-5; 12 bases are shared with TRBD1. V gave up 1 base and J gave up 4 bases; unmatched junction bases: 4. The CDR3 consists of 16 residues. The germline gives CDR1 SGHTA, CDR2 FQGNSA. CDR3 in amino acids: CASSLVGTGGLETQYF. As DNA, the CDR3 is TGTGCCAGCAGCTTAGTGGGGACAGGGGGCTTAGAGACCCAGTACTTC. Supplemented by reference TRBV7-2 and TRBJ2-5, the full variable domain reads GAGVSQSPSNKVTEKGKDVELRCDPISGHTALYWYRQSLGQGLEFLIYFQGNSAPDKSGLPSDRFSAERTGGSVSTLTIQRTQQEDSAVYLCASSLVGTGGLETQYFGPGTRLLVL.

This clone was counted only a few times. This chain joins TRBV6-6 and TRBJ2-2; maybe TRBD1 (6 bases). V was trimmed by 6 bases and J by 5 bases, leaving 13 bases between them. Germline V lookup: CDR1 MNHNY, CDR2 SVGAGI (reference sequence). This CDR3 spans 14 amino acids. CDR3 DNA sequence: TGTGCCAGCAGCCCCTCAACAGGGACCGGGGAGCTGTTTTTT. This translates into CASSPSTGTGELFF.

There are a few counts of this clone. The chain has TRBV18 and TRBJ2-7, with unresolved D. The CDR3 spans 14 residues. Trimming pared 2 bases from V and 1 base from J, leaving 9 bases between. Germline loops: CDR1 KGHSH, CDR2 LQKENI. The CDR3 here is CASSPGQTSYEQYF. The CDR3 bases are TGTGCCAGCTCACCAGGGCAGACATCCTACGAGCAGTACTTC. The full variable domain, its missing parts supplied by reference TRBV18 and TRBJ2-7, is NAGVMQNPRHLVRRRGQEARLRCSPMKGHSHVYWYRQLPEEGLKFMVYLQKENIIDESGMPKERFSAEFPKEGPSILRIQQVVRGDSAAYFCASSPGQTSYEQYFGPGTRLTVT.

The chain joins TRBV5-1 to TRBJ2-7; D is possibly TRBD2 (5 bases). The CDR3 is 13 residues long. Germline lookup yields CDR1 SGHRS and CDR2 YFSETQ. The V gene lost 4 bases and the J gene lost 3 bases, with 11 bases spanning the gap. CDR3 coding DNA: TGCGCCAGCAGCCCGTACGGGGACTACGAGCAGTACTTC. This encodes CASSPYGDYEQYF.

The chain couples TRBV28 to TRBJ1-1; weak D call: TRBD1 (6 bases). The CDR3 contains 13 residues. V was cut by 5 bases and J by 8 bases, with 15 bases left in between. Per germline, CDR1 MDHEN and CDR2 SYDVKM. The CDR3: CASSLGTLREAFF. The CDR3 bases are TGTGCCAGCAGTCTCGGGACATTAAGAGAAGCTTTCTTT.

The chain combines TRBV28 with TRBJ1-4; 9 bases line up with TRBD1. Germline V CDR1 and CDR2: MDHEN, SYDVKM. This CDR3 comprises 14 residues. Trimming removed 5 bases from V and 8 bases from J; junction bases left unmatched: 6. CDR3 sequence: CASSLDRGGEKLFF. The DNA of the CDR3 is TGTGCCAGCAGTCTCGACAGGGGGGGGGAAAAACTGTTTTTT.